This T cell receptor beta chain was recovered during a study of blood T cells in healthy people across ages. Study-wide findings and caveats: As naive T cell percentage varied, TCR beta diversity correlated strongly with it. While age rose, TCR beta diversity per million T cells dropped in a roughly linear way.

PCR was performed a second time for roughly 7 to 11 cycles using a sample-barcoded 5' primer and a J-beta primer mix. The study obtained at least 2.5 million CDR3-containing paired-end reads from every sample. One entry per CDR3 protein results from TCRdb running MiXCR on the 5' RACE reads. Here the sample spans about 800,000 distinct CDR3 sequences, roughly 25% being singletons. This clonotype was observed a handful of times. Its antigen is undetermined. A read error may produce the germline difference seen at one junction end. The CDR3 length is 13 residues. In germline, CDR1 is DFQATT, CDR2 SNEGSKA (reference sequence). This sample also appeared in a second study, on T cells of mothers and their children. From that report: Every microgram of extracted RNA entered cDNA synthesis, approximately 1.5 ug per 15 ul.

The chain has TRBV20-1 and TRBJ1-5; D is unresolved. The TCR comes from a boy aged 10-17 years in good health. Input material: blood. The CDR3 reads CSARDLSNQPQHF. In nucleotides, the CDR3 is TGCAGTGCTCGAGATCTCTCCAATCAGCCCCAGCATTTT.